This T cell receptor beta chain was sequenced during a study of shared clonotypes between healthy human individuals. Study details: Each donor's CD8 memory used one plate, CD8 naive two, each CD4 subset three. Study-level findings and limits: The donor pool, a small one, limited the genetic and exposure-history diversity represented.

Replicate PCRs for sorted subsets used about 200 ng DNA; this equaled 33,000 or so T cell genomes. Clones were sequenced by immunoSEQ multiplex PCR, and TCRdb holds only the in-frame ones, with some missing. Of nearly 2 million clones in the sample, about 95% were seen once. Looked up from germline, CDR1 is LGHNA and CDR2 is YSLEER. The V end lost 1 base, the J end lost 5 bases, and 8 bases lay between the germline ends. The CDR3 has 13 residues. A remark on this clone: Its antigen remains unidentified. This sample includes further DNA sequences coding for the same CDR3.

Naive CD8 isolation took CD45RO-negative cells positively selected for CCR7 and excluded terminally differentiated effector memory CD45RA+ cells. This receptor was taken from a man aged 18 to 29 in good health. V and J are TRBV4-3 and TRBJ2-5; D is ambiguous. Sequencing used naive CD8+ T cells sorted from blood. The CDR3 is CASSQVLGETQYF. CDR3 DNA sequence: TGCGCCAGCAGCCAAGTCTTGGGGGAGACCCAGTACTTC.